These 14 T cell receptor beta chains were all obtained from the same sample, sequenced in a study of T cells after yellow fever vaccination. TCRdb reanalysed the 5' RACE reads using MiXCR and keeps one entry per CDR3 protein. The sample comprises roughly 150,000 distinct CDR3 sequences, more than 6% of which are singletons, and approximately 0.78% rests with the top ten. This specimen was CD4+ T cells sorted from PBMCs, taken 5 days after the yellow fever booster vaccination. These TCRs come from a man aged 30-40 years who received the YFV17D yellow fever vaccine.

The chain uses TRBV4-2 and TRBJ2-6, with D uncertain. V dropped 10 bases and J dropped 2 bases, with 15 bases sitting between them. Germline lookup yields CDR1 LGHNA and CDR2 YNFKEQ. The CDR3 consists of 15 residues. The CDR3 DNA follows: TGTGCCATCGGCCGCGCGCTCCCTGGGGCCAACGTCCTGACTTTC. It is translated as CAIGRALPGANVLTF.

This clonotype was counted ten times or more. The chain recombines TRBV5-6 with TRBJ2-7; unclear D gene. The CDR3 totals 13 residues. Germline CDR1 is SGHDT and CDR2 is YYEEEE. V lost 4 bases and J 2 bases, leaving 10 bases between the germline ends. DNA of the CDR3: TGTGCCAGCAGCCCTGGATCCCCCTACGAGCAGTACTTC. Its protein is CASSPGSPYEQYF.

In its sample, this clonotype was seen many times. The chain links TRBV10-3 to TRBJ1-1; 7 bases line up with TRBD1. CDR1 and CDR2 from the germline V gene are ENHRY and SYGVKD. After removal of 11 bases from V and 0 bases from J, the junction contained 15 bases not matched to a gene. The CDR3 has 16 amino acids. CDR3 nucleotides: TGTGCCTCCCAACCGGGATCAGGGGGGATGAACACTGAAGCTTTCTTT. It encodes CASQPGSGGMNTEAFF.

This clonotype was counted ten times or more. The gene calls are TRBV18 and TRBJ2-6; D gene uncertain. Germline-derived CDR1 and CDR2 are KGHSH and LQKENI. The CDR3 contains 15 residues. The V end lost 1 base, the J end lost 3 bases, and 7 bases lay between the germline ends. CDR3 sequence (DNA): TGTGCCAGCTCACCACTTGGGGTTGGGGCCAACGTCCTGACTTTC. The encoded protein is CASSPLGVGANVLTF.

Notes on this clonotype: Just one base apart from a much larger clone, this may be a read error. J is TRBJ2-1 and V is TRBV28; D might be TRBD2 (5 bases). Trimming took off 1 base at V and 9 bases at J, with 13 bases between the two ends. The CDR3 length is 14 residues. Germline assignment: CDR1 MDHEN and CDR2 SYDVKM. The chain's CDR3 is CASSLYTGNSEQFF. The CDR3 DNA reads as TGTGCCAGCAGTTTATACACGGGGAATAGTGAGCAGTTCTTC. The complete variable domain, with remaining parts taken from reference TRBV28 and TRBJ2-1, reads DVKVTQSSRYLVKRTGEKVFLECVQDMDHENMFWYRQDPGLGLRLIYFSYDVKMKEKGDIPEGYSVSREKKERFSLILESASTNQTSMYLCASSLYTGNSEQFFGPGTRLTVL.

This clonotype was observed at least ten times. The genes are TRBV19 and TRBJ2-7; D gene uncertain. With 8 bases removed from V and 2 bases from J, the gap between germline ends came to 13 bases. Germline-derived CDR1 and CDR2 are LNHDA and SQIVND (reference sequence). The CDR3 is made up of 13 amino acids. This CDR3 reads CASSFYGAYEQYF. CDR3 DNA sequence: TGTGCCAGTTCCTTCTATGGCGCCTACGAGCAGTACTTC.

CDR3 bases: TGCAGTGCTATTGGAGGGGGAAACTATGGCTACACCTTC. Encoded protein: CSAIGGGNYGYTF. The chain has TRBV20-1 and TRBJ1-2; tentative D call: TRBD1 (6 bases). CDR1 is DFQATT and CDR2 is SNEGSKA in the germline V gene (reference sequence). V lost 4 bases and J lost 2, with 11 bases in between. This CDR3 spans 13 amino acids.

This clonotype was detected ten times or more. The chain combines TRBV18 with TRBJ2-7, with 7 bases lining up with TRBD1. V gave up 2 bases and J gave up 0 bases; unmatched junction bases: 4. The CDR3 covers 15 residues. Germline V gene sequence: CDR1 KGHSH, CDR2 LQKENI. The DNA of the CDR3 is TGTGCCAGCTCACCAACAGGGGACAGCTCCTACGAGCAGTACTTC. It specifies CASSPTGDSSYEQYF.

This clonotype was seen at least ten times. The chain employs TRBV10-3 and TRBJ2-1; 8 bases match TRBD2. Per germline, CDR1 ENHRY and CDR2 SYGVKD. The ends lost 8 bases at V and 8 bases at J; junction bases unmatched: 8. The length of the CDR3 is 13 residues. The CDR3 region is CAIAGTSDHEQFF. CDR3 bases: TGTGCCATCGCCGGGACTAGTGACCATGAGCAGTTCTTC.

This clonotype was recorded once. The J gene is TRBJ2-5, the V gene TRBV11-2; 8 bases are a match to TRBD1. CDR3 length: 20 amino acids. J gave up 5 bases and V 0 bases, and 20 bases lay outside the gene matches. CDR1 and CDR2 (germline): SGHAT, FQNNGV. The CDR3 nucleotides are TGTGCCAGCAGCTTAGATTTCTCAGGGGGCAGAAAGGTAGATAGGGAGACCCAGTACTTC. Translating it yields CASSLDFSGGRKVDRETQYF. Variable domain in full (rest from reference TRBV11-2 and TRBJ2-5): EAGVAQSPRYKIIEKRQSVAFWCNPISGHATLYWYQQILGQGPKLLIQFQNNGVVDDSQLPKDRFSAERLKGVDSTLKIQPAKLEDSAVYLCASSLDFSGGRKVDRETQYFGPGTRLLVL.

This clonotype has ten or more counts. The chain uses TRBV9 and TRBJ2-6, with D perhaps TRBD1 or TRBD2 (5 bases each). Trimming removed 3 bases at V and 2 bases at J, with 18 bases between. This CDR3 region has 18 residues. Germline V gene data show CDR1 as SGDLS and CDR2 as YYNGEE. This chain's CDR3 is CASSAYKGTTTGANVLTF. Here the CDR3 DNA reads TGTGCCAGCAGCGCCTATAAGGGGACGACGACTGGGGCCAACGTCCTGACTTTC.

A few counts support this clonotype. This sequence joins TRBV5-1 and TRBJ2-1; the match to TRBD2 covers 8 bases. Germline V gene lookup returns CDR1 SGHRS and CDR2 YFSETQ. This CDR3 is 15 amino acids long. V was clipped by 7 bases and J by 4 bases; unmatched bases: 10. The CDR3 bases are TGCGCCAGCTCCACTCTAGCGGGCTCGTACAATGAGCAGTTCTTC. Its translation is CASSTLAGSYNEQFF.

The sample holds many counts of this clonotype. The chain employs TRBV12-3 or TRBV12-4 and TRBJ1-2; a weak D match, TRBD1 (6 bases). Deletions cut 6 bases from V and 4 bases from J, with 18 bases between. The CDR3 runs 15 residues. The CDR3 DNA reads TGTGCCAGCAGGGGAGGGGGGCAGATAGCCTATGGCTACACCTTC. It is translated as CASRGGGQIAYGYTF.

This clonotype was observed many times. The chain combines TRBV20-1 with TRBJ2-2; D is perhaps TRBD2 (6 bases). The V gene's germline CDR1 is DFQATT and CDR2 SNEGSKA (reference sequence). The CDR3 contains 16 residues. The ends were cut back, 2 bases at V and 0 bases at J, with 13 bases in the middle. The CDR3 protein is CSARSAGSANTGELFF. The CDR3 coding sequence is TGCAGTGCTAGATCGGCGGGGTCAGCGAACACCGGGGAGCTGTTTTTT.